This T cell receptor beta chain was captured by sequencing in a study of glioma-infiltrating T cells. Study-wide results and caveats: Very few CDR3 sequences were shared between tissue and blood. Tissue-blood divergence was below expectation in non-neoplastic patients, above in gliomas.

TCR alpha and beta CDR3 regions were amplified from RNA using iRepertoire nested multiplex PCR. One-step reverse transcription and amplification started from approximately 100-400 ng of tissue mRNA or PBMC total RNA. TCRdb reanalysed the multiplex PCR reads using MiXCR and keeps one entry per CDR3 protein. Of tens of thousands of distinct CDR3 sequences in the sample, 20% to 25% were seen once. This CDR3 contains 16 residues. The V end was cut by 4 bases, the J end by 0 bases, with 14 bases between. CDR1 and CDR2 (germline): SGHNT, YYREEE (reference sequence). The sample holds one count of this clonotype. Its matching antigen is unknown.

This TCR came from a human donor with low-grade glioma or glioblastoma, undergoing nonglioma brain surgery, or in good health (not recorded which). The J gene is TRBJ2-1, the V gene TRBV5-4, with D possibly matching TRBD2 (5 bases). Sequencing was done on a sample of glioma tissue, nonneoplastic brain tissue, or PBMCs (not recorded which). CDR3 sequence reads: CASSEELGSSYNEQFF. CDR3 nucleotides: TGTGCCAGCAGCGAAGAACTAGGAAGCTCCTACAATGAGCAGTTCTTC. Based on the CDR3 plus reference TRBV5-4 and TRBJ2-1, the full variable domain is ETGVTQSPTHLIKTRGQQVTLRCSSQSGHNTVSWYQQALGQGPQFIFQYYREEENGRGNFPPRFSGLQFPNYSSELNVNALELDDSALYLCASSEELGSSYNEQFFGPGTRLTVL.